A selection of T cell receptor beta chains follows, all from one sample in a study of T cell responses to AZD1222 COVID-19 vaccine. Profiling relied on immunoSEQ multiplex PCR, and the TCRdb table lists in-frame clones only, not all of them. The sample gives 95,000 to 150,000 clones, around 90% of which show up once; approximately 8.4% is in the top ten. The material sequenced was peripheral blood, taken on day 0 of AZD1222 vaccination. The receptors come from an adult in good health. Each CDR3 is given with its conserved first and last residue. Not all rows give a size; the values are once, few, many and, for expanded clones, a class.

J gene,V gene,clone size,CDR3 protein
TRBJ2-3,TRBV28,.,CASSSSSGTSTDTQYF
TRBJ2-7,TRBV5-1,.,CASSLEQDDVQYF
TRBJ1-2,TRBV5-5,.,CASSLQGAGGYGYTF
TRBJ1-4,TRBV7-9,.,CASSRDPLGNEKLFF
TRBJ2-3,TRBV12-3/TRBV12-4,.,CASLGDPDTQYF
TRBJ2-7,TRBV10-3,.,CATKGQDSYEQYF
TRBJ2-7,TRBV4-2,.,CASSQEGRGSYEQYF
TRBJ1-1,TRBV3-1/TRBV3-2,.,CASSQDSEAFF
TRBJ2-7,TRBV7-3,.,CASSLTGGQSSYEQYF
TRBJ1-5,TRBV11-2,few,CASSLDWTGSNQPQHF
TRBJ2-3,TRBV5-1,.,CASSLGGGGGTDTQYF
TRBJ1-4,TRBV2,.,CASRGDSANEKLFF
TRBJ2-7,TRBV2,.,CATRGPDYEQYF
TRBJ2-1,TRBV11-2,.,CASSLDRGGRSSYNEQFF
TRBJ1-4,TRBV5-1,.,CASSLEVGEGEKLFF
TRBJ1-5,TRBV2,once,CASSEVTGGQPQHF
TRBJ1-2,TRBV9,.,CASSPGASDYGYTF
TRBJ2-1,TRBV19,.,CASNPRRTLSYNEQFF
TRBJ1-6,TRBV7-8,.,CASSWGTPPPYNSPLHF
TRBJ2-3,TRBV12-5,.,CASGTTDTQYF
TRBJ1-3,TRBV28,.,CASSGQGTGNTIYF
TRBJ1-5,TRBV7-2,.,CASSTTGRVQPQHF
TRBJ1-4,TRBV7-9,.,CASSLHGSTNEKLFF
TRBJ2-2,TRBV3-1/TRBV3-2,.,CASSPIDIRTSGSPVGELFF
TRBJ2-7,TRBV5-1,.,CASSLWASVGEQYF
TRBJ2-6,TRBV11-3,.,CASSSTGTGANVLTF
TRBJ2-7,TRBV3-1/TRBV3-2,.,CASSRGTGPREQYF
TRBJ1-1,TRBV2,.,CASTDRGQYTEAFF
TRBJ1-1,TRBV12-5,.,CASGLVQMNRGGNTEAFF
TRBJ2-7,TRBV7-6,few,CASSFHRREQYF
TRBJ2-7,TRBV2,.,CASATSGYEQYF
TRBJ2-1,TRBV5-1,.,CASSSRTGAGNEQFF